The present T cell receptor (beta chain) was sequenced within a study of control samples from healthy donors and cancer patients. Produced via immunoSEQ multiplex PCR; TCRdb's table is partial and in-frame only. The sample lists hundreds of thousands of clones; about nine tenths were seen once. This CDR3 comprises 16 residues. The V segment lost 4 bases and the J segment 7 bases; nucleotides outside the gene matches: 14. The germline gives CDR1 MNHEY, CDR2 SVGAGI. J is TRBJ1-2 and V is TRBV6-5, with 8 positions matching TRBD1. The sequenced material came from PBMCs. The TCR sequence derives from a man aged 35-49 years with head and neck cancer. The CDR3 protein is CASSSSLGQGRGGYTF. The CDR3 DNA sequence: TGTGCCAGCAGTTCAAGCCTCGGACAGGGAAGGGGTGGCTACACCTTC.